This paragraph covers one TCR beta chain sequence. The antigen remains unidentified. This record comes from a study of shared clonotypes between healthy human individuals. Points from the study as a whole: For sorted subsets, rarefaction showed incomplete sequencing despite large depth. Generally, naive subsets (rather than memory subsets) showed larger estimated richness.

The CDR3 consists of 12 residues. CDR1 and CDR2 from the germline V gene are SGHDT and YYEEEE. Trimming stripped 2 bases from V and 6 bases from J, with 5 bases between. Original data processing: ImmunoSEQ output lacked quality scores and full-length reads, limiting matched filtering. Some clones are missing from TCRdb's copy, which holds only in-frame ones; the method was immunoSEQ multiplex PCR. V and J calls and clone size are as listed in that table; D and trimming were resolved from the DNA. The profile shows around 1 million clones, around 80% of them singletons. The sequenced material came from memory CD4+ T cells sorted from blood. Noted subset: CD45RA-negative fraction. The origin of this receptor is a man aged 18 to 29 in good health. This sequence joins TRBV5-6 and TRBJ1-4; D gene unclear. CDR3 sequence (DNA): TGTGCCAGCAGCTTTCTCGATGAAAAACTGTTTTTT. Amino acid sequence: CASSFLDEKLFF.